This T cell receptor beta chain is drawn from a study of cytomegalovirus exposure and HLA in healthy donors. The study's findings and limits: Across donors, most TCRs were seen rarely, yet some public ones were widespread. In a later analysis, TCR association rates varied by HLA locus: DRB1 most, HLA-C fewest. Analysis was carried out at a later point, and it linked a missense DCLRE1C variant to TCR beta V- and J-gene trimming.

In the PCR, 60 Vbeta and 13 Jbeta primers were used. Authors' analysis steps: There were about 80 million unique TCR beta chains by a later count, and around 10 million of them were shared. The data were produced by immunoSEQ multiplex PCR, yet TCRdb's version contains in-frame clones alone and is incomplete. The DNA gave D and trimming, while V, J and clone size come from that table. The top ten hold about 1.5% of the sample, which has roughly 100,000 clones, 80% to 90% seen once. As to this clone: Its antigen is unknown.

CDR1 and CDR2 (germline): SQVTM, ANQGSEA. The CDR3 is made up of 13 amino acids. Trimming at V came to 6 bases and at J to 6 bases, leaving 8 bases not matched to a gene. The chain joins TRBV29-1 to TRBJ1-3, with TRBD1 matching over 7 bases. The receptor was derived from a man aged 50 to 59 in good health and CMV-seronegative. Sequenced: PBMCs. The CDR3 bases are TGCAGCGTCCGACAGGGAGGTCTAAACACCATATATTTT. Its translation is CSVRQGGLNTIYF.